This entry describes one T cell receptor (beta chain). Its antigen is still unknown. This CDR3 comprises 16 residues. Germline V gene sequence: CDR1 SNHLY, CDR2 FYNNEI. The ends lost 4 bases at V and 6 bases at J; junction bases unmatched: 14. The data derive from a study of blood T cells in healthy people across ages. General study results and limits: A greater number of naive CD4+ cells and higher diversity distinguished long-lived donors from aged donors. Per million T cells, the diversity of TCR beta decreased roughly linearly as age advanced.

Each of the donors had roughly 9.4 milliliters of peripheral blood drawn into EDTA-treated Vacutainer tubes. Primed by a sample-barcoded 5' primer and a J-beta primer mix, a second PCR proceeded for roughly 6 to 12 cycles. TCRdb analysed the 5' RACE reads with MiXCR anew, one entry per CDR3 protein. The table includes 730,000 or so distinct CDR3 sequences, around 43% detected once. J is TRBJ2-5 and V is TRBV2; the match to TRBD2 covers 7 bases. This clonotype was sampled from a man older than 75 in good health. Sequencing was done on a sample of blood. CDR3 amino acids: CASSGGSGVGRKTQYF. Written as DNA, the CDR3 is TGTGCCAGCAGTGGGGGCAGCGGGGTGGGTAGAAAGACCCAGTACTTC.